A selection of T cell receptor beta chains follows, all from one sample in a study of blood T cell repertoires in COVID-19. Clones were read by immunoSEQ multiplex PCR, and TCRdb kept only the in-frame ones, dropping some. This table has approximately 290,000 clones, 90% appearing once. Material for sequencing was PBMCs or T cells enriched from blood (not recorded which). These receptors all stem from a woman younger than 45 who had recovered from COVID-19. CDR3s include the opening cysteine and the closing phenylalanine or tryptophan. The order of the fields is clone size, V gene, J gene, D gene, CDR3 DNA, CDR3 protein. A D gene is named only where the DNA matches it firmly. Only some rows state a clone size, as once, few, many or a class for expanded clones.

clone_size: few
v_call: TRBV10-2
j_call: TRBJ1-1
d_call: -
cdr3_nt: TGCGCCAGCAGTGAGACCTTTATACCTCGAGGTTTCTTT
cdr3_aa: CASSETFIPRGFF

clone_size: once
v_call: TRBV9
j_call: TRBJ2-7
d_call: -
cdr3_nt: TGTGCCAGCAGCGCCGGACAGATCCTTGGGGAGCAGTACTTC
cdr3_aa: CASSAGQILGEQYF

clone_size: -
v_call: TRBV5-1
j_call: TRBJ2-7
d_call: TRBD2
cdr3_nt: TGCGCCAGCAGCGTTACTAGCGGGACCTCCTACGAGCAGTACTTC
cdr3_aa: CASSVTSGTSYEQYF

clone_size: -
v_call: TRBV18
j_call: TRBJ1-2
d_call: TRBD1
cdr3_nt: TGTGCCAGCTCACCCGCGACAGGGGGCAACTATGGCTACACCTTC
cdr3_aa: CASSPATGGNYGYTF

clone_size: -
v_call: TRBV19
j_call: TRBJ1-5
d_call: -
cdr3_nt: TGTGCCAGTAGTATGTCCAGGGGTCAGCCCCAGCATTTT
cdr3_aa: CASSMSRGQPQHF

clone_size: once
v_call: TRBV24-1
j_call: TRBJ2-2
d_call: -
cdr3_nt: TGTGCCACCAGTTTATCACTTAACACCGGGGAGCTGTTTTTT
cdr3_aa: CATSLSLNTGELFF

clone_size: -
v_call: TRBV4-3
j_call: TRBJ1-2
d_call: -
cdr3_nt: TGCGCCAGCAGCCAAGTCGGGATTTATGGCTACACCTTC
cdr3_aa: CASSQVGIYGYTF

clone_size: -
v_call: TRBV5-6
j_call: TRBJ1-2
d_call: TRBD1
cdr3_nt: TGTGCCAGCAGCCCCGACAGGGTTGTCTATGGCTACACCTTC
cdr3_aa: CASSPDRVVYGYTF

clone_size: -
v_call: TRBV24-1
j_call: TRBJ1-5
d_call: -
cdr3_nt: TGTGCCACCAGTCCCCCTACTTCGGGGACTGATAGCAATCAGCCCCAGCATTTT
cdr3_aa: CATSPPTSGTDSNQPQHF

clone_size: few
v_call: TRBV6-2/TRBV6-3
j_call: TRBJ1-5
d_call: -
cdr3_nt: TGTGCCAGCAGCGTTAATAGCAATCAGCCCCAGCATTTT
cdr3_aa: CASSVNSNQPQHF

clone_size: -
v_call: TRBV5-1
j_call: TRBJ1-4
d_call: TRBD1
cdr3_nt: TGCGCCAGCAGCTTACGACAGGGGAGTGAGGAAAAACTGTTTTTT
cdr3_aa: CASSLRQGSEEKLFF

clone_size: -
v_call: TRBV6-4
j_call: TRBJ2-3
d_call: TRBD1
cdr3_nt: TGTGCCAGCAGTGACTCTGGACAGGCCACAGATACGCAGTATTTT
cdr3_aa: CASSDSGQATDTQYF